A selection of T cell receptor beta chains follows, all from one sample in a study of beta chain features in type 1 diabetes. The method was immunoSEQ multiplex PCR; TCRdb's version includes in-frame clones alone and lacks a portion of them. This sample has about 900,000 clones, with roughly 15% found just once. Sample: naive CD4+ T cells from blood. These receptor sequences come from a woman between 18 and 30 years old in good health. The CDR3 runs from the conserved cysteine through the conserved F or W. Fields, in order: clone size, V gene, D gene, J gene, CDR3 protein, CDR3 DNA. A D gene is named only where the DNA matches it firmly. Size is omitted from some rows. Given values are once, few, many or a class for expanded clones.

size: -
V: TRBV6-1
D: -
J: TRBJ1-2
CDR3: CASSNRTSGYTF
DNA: TGTGCCAGCAGTAATCGGACTTCGGGCTACACCTTC

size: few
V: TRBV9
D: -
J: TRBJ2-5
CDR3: CASSVGPGSQETQYF
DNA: TGTGCCAGCAGCGTAGGACCAGGGTCGCAAGAGACCCAGTACTTC

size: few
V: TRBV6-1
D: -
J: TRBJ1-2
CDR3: CASSGGPGYGYTF
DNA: TGTGCCAGCAGTGGAGGACCCGGCTATGGCTACACCTTC

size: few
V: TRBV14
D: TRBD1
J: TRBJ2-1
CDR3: CASSLGTARSYNEQFF
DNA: TGTGCCAGCAGCCTCGGGACAGCCCGCTCCTACAATGAGCAGTTCTTC

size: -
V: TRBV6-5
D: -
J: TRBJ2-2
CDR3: CASSTQNTGELFF
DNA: TGTGCCAGCAGTACGCAGAACACCGGGGAGCTGTTTTTT

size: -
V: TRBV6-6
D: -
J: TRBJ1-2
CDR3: CASRIDRASYDGYTF
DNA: TGTGCCAGCAGGATAGACCGCGCGTCCTATGATGGCTACACCTTC

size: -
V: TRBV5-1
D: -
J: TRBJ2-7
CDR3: CASSPRGNSYEQYF
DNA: TGCGCCAGCAGCCCGCGGGGAAACTCCTACGAGCAGTACTTC

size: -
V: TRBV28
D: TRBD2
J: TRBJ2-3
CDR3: CASRAGGADTQYF
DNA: TGTGCCAGCAGAGCGGGAGGAGCAGATACGCAGTATTTT

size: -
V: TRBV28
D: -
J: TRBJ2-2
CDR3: CASSLFTGELFF
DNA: TGTGCCAGCAGTTTATTCACCGGGGAGCTGTTTTTT

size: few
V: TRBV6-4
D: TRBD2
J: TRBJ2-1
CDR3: CASSSGLAGNNEQFF
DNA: TGTGCCAGCAGTTCCGGACTAGCGGGGAACAATGAGCAGTTCTTC

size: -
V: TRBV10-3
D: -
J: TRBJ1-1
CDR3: CAVAGTGQTEAFF
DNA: TGTGCCGTCGCGGGGACGGGACAAACTGAAGCTTTCTTT

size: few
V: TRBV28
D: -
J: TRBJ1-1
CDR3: CASSLSDRDRAFF
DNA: TGTGCCAGCAGTTTAAGCGATCGAGATAGAGCTTTCTTT

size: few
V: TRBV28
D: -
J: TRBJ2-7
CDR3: CASSLGVISYEQYF
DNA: TGTGCCAGCAGTTTAGGGGTTATCTCCTACGAGCAGTACTTC

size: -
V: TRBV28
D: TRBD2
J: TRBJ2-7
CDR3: CASSGLAPYEQYF
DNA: TGTGCCAGCAGTGGACTAGCCCCCTACGAGCAGTACTTC

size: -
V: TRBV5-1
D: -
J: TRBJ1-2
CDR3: CASSLGLDTYGYTF
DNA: TGCGCCAGCAGCTTGGGCCTGGACACCTATGGCTACACCTTC

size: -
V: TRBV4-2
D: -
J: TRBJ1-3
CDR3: CASSKTLLAGVSSGNTIYF
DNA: TGTGCCAGCAGCAAAACCCTCCTCGCGGGGGTTAGCTCTGGAAACACCATATATTTT

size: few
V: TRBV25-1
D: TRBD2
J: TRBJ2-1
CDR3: CASSERGLAYNEQFF
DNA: TGTGCCAGCAGTGAACGTGGACTAGCGTACAATGAGCAGTTCTTC

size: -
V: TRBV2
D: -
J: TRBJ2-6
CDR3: CASSFDQGSGANVLTF
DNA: TGTGCCAGCAGCTTCGACCAGGGGTCTGGGGCCAACGTCCTGACTTTC

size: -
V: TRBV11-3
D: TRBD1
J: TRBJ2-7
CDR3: CASSLGQGGDYEQYF
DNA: TGTGCCAGCAGCCTGGGACAGGGAGGGGACTACGAGCAGTACTTC

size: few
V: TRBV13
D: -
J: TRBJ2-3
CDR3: CASSLAVARADTQYF
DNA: TGTGCCAGCAGCTTAGCGGTGGCTAGGGCAGATACGCAGTATTTT

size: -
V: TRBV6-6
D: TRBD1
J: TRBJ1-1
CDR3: CASTQDRGRTEAFF
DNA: TGTGCCAGCACCCAAGACAGGGGGCGTACTGAAGCTTTCTTT

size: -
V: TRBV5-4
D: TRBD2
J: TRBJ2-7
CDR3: CASSKGTRNYEQYF
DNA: TGTGCCAGCAGCAAAGGGACTAGGAACTACGAGCAGTACTTC

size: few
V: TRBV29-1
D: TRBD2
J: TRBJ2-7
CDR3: CSVEDRQGGVREQYF
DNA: TGCAGCGTTGAAGATCGCCAGGGAGGGGTCCGGGAGCAGTACTTC

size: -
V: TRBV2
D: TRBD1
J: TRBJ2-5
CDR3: CATPGPRGPETQYF
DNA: TGTGCCACCCCGGGTCCGAGGGGGCCGGAGACCCAGTACTTC